Listed below are T cell receptor beta chains from one sample, sequenced in a study of technical replicates of blood from four donors. This table comes from immunoSEQ multiplex PCR, and its TCRdb copy is limited to in-frame clones, with some not included. The repertoire holds over 90,000 clones, approximately 95% seen once, with around 0.21% in the top ten. Sequences were obtained from T cells isolated from PBMCs. The receptor set was obtained from a human donor in good health. Each CDR3 is given without its conserved first and last residue. The order of the fields is CDR3 protein, J gene, V gene.

ASKLEVNYGYT TRBJ1-2 TRBV6-5
ASSQESAPVSDTQY TRBJ2-3 TRBV4-2
ASTEVQVSYEQY TRBJ2-7 TRBV6-6
ATSRDQGSGETQY TRBJ2-5 TRBV15
ASSPEPGLALVQETQY TRBJ2-5 TRBV11-1
ASSLTGPYEQY TRBJ2-7 TRBV27
ASSLRPRDRGEQY TRBJ2-7 TRBV7-3
ASSESGTGAKAF TRBJ1-1 TRBV10-1
ASSARDRSSYEQY TRBJ2-7 TRBV11-2
ASSTSGIGTDTQY TRBJ2-3 TRBV6-5
ASSQDRDQPQH TRBJ1-5 TRBV4-1
ASSVDGYEQY TRBJ2-7 TRBV9
ASSPRGFTNEKLF TRBJ1-4 TRBV18
ASRTRNEKLF TRBJ1-4 TRBV6-5
ASSDGTASGY TRBJ1-3 TRBV5-6
ASSLTYPETQY TRBJ2-5 TRBV28
ASSPPAGNYGYT TRBJ1-2 TRBV6-5
ASSQSTLAGPGELF TRBJ2-2 TRBV4-1
ASSLAGPAGGNEQF TRBJ2-1 TRBV7-7
AWSLKGAREQY TRBJ2-7 TRBV30
ASSPSGVTDTQY TRBJ2-3 TRBV7-9
ASSSDSGAYEQY TRBJ2-7 TRBV5-6
ASSEIGGRYGYT TRBJ1-2 TRBV25-1
ASRRAGSGTEAF TRBJ1-1 TRBV27
ASSRVLAGGYEQY TRBJ2-7 TRBV7-9
ASTRQGRNTEAF TRBJ1-1 TRBV28
ASSENVNYGYT TRBJ1-2 TRBV5-1
ASSLEKTGGDYGYT TRBJ1-2 TRBV11-3
ASSQVQGGDYGYT TRBJ1-2 TRBV4-1
SVIGTEGSGANVLT TRBJ2-6 TRBV29-1
ASQRLAGDTQY TRBJ2-3 TRBV6-5
ASSLGDSSPVTQY TRBJ2-3 TRBV5-1
ASRGLAGASEQY TRBJ2-7 TRBV5-1
ASSRDRGTYEQY TRBJ2-7 TRBV6-1
ASAHAAPQGSGYT TRBJ1-2 TRBV27
ASGGSPTGELF TRBJ2-2 TRBV7-8
ASSPSGQGPPNYGYT TRBJ1-2 TRBV4-1
ASSAGTIHLTSTDTQY TRBJ2-3 TRBV25-1
ASSLQPAGGPIGYEQY TRBJ2-7 TRBV7-2
AITSGLTGGSDEQY TRBJ2-7 TRBV10-3
ASTPRQGEEKLF TRBJ1-4 TRBV6-6
ASSLPGSRPGEYGYT TRBJ1-2 TRBV5-4
ASSLAGSGRNEQF TRBJ2-1 TRBV5-4
SVEDLPSRQGLTDTQY TRBJ2-3 TRBV29-1
ASGTSGGHNEQF TRBJ2-1 TRBV2
AISDWTSGTSTDTQY TRBJ2-3 TRBV10-3
ASSLGQGGTEAF TRBJ1-1 TRBV5-1
ASSEPGGTYEQY TRBJ2-7 TRBV7-6
ASSDPGGWSNQPQH TRBJ1-5 TRBV10-2
ASSLGGQVY TRBJ2-7 TRBV10-2
ASSLPGNNNEQF TRBJ2-1 TRBV28
ASSPQGQGWNTEAF TRBJ1-1 TRBV28
ASSQVGGAGGENEQF TRBJ2-1 TRBV4-2
ASTGLRGRVGELF TRBJ2-2 TRBV6-1
ASGLVQSGQNTGELF TRBJ2-2 TRBV12-5